The sequence of this T cell receptor (beta chain) was determined in a study of T cells in Graves' hyperthyroidism and ophthalmopathy. Study-wide findings and caveats: The authors' 13 V-J model separated ophthalmopathy from stable hyperthyroidism. In the blood, most expanded thyroid clonotypes above 0.001 appeared as well.

The CDR3 regions of TCR beta were amplified from RNA transcripts. An initial round of RT-PCR targeting the TCR CDR3 relied on the HTBI primer set. From the multiplex PCR reads, TCRdb called clonotypes with MiXCR, one entry per CDR3 protein. The repertoire includes under 550,000 distinct CDR3 sequences, nearly 20% of them detected once, and over 45% sits in the top ten. CDR1 and CDR2 (germline): SGHAT, FQNNGV. This CDR3 region has 15 residues. Trimming took off 3 bases at V and 3 bases at J, with 15 bases between the two ends. About this clonotype: No antigen is known for it.

PBMCs were obtained from approximately 10 ml fresh peripheral blood. This receptor was taken from a middle-aged man with Graves' ophthalmopathy. The sample comprised blood. The chain carries TRBV11-2 and TRBJ2-7; TRBD2 might be the D (6 bases). The CDR3 here is CASSLGDRRGYEQYF. Here the CDR3 DNA reads TGTGCCAGCAGCTTGGGGGACCGGAGGGGCTACGAGCAGTACTTC.